Listed here are 16 T cell receptor beta chains from one sample, sequenced in a study of blood T cell repertoires in COVID-19. Method: immunoSEQ multiplex PCR; TCRdb's copy keeps in-frame clones and lacks some. The profile shows 110,000 or so clones, roughly 80% of them singletons. The sample was peripheral blood. These receptors all stem from a man aged 50-60 years with acute or convalescent COVID-19.

V usage is TRBV5-8 and J usage is TRBJ1-5, with TRBD1 matching over 11 bases. The J segment lost 4 bases and the V segment lost 4 bases, leaving 7 bases of the junction unmatched. Germline assignment: CDR1 SGHTS and CDR2 YDEGEE. The CDR3 extends over 16 amino acids. CDR3 sequence: CASSPYRDRGNQPQHF. CDR3 nucleotide sequence: TGTGCCAGCAGCCCATACCGGGACAGGGGGAATCAGCCCCAGCATTTT.

This chain joins TRBV9 and TRBJ2-1; TRBD2 matches at 10 bases. The CDR3 has 16 amino acids. From germline, CDR1 is SGDLS and CDR2 YYNGEE. Unmatched junction bases numbered 6, after V lost 4 bases and J lost 2 bases. Here the CDR3 reads CASSTQSGGAYNEQFF. CDR3 DNA: TGTGCCAGCAGCACCCAGAGCGGGGGGGCCTACAATGAGCAGTTCTTC.

The gene calls are TRBV6-6 and TRBJ2-7; 9 bases match TRBD1. The CDR3 spans 14 residues. Unmatched junction bases numbered 5, after V lost 6 bases and J lost 2 bases. Germline-derived CDR1 and CDR2 are MNHNY and SVGAGI (reference sequence). CDR3 DNA: TGTGCCAGCAGAACGGGACAGGGCCCCTACGAGCAGTACTTC. Its protein is CASRTGQGPYEQYF.

The V gene is TRBV10-1, the J gene TRBJ1-6; unclear D gene. V was cut by 2 bases and J by 7 bases, with 6 bases left in between. CDR3 size: 13 residues. Germline V gives CDR1 WNHNN, CDR2 SYGVQD (reference sequence). The CDR3 sequence: CASSETLNSPLHF. CDR3 nucleotides: TGCGCCAGCAGTGAGACCCTAAATTCACCCCTCCACTTT.

The V gene is TRBV27, the J gene TRBJ2-7; TRBD2 might be the D (5 bases). Looked up from germline, CDR1 is MNHEY and CDR2 is SMNVEV (reference sequence). The V end was cut by 7 bases, the J end by 6 bases, with 16 bases between. The CDR3 extends over 13 amino acids. As DNA, the CDR3 is TGTGCCAGCACCAACCGGGCCGGGATCGAGCAGTACTTC. This codes for CASTNRAGIEQYF.

The chain couples TRBV30 to TRBJ1-2, with 8 positions matching TRBD1. CDR1 and CDR2 from the germline V gene are GTSNPN and SVGIG (reference sequence). J lost 7 bases, V lost 0 bases, and 10 bases had no gene match. The CDR3 contains 15 residues. The CDR3 spells CAWSVRDRRFRGYTF. In DNA form, the CDR3 reads TGTGCCTGGAGTGTCCGGGACAGGAGGTTTCGTGGCTACACCTTC.

The chain carries TRBV4-1 and TRBJ2-7; D is perhaps TRBD1 (6 bases). This CDR3 has 18 amino acids. Looked up from germline, CDR1 is MGHRA and CDR2 is YSYEKL. V lost 6 bases and J lost 0, with 24 bases in between. CDR3 amino acids: CASSLENTTTGFSYEQYV. In DNA form, the CDR3 reads TGCGCCAGCAGTCTAGAGAACACCACGACAGGATTCTCCTACGAGCAGTACGTC.

J is TRBJ1-2 and V is TRBV2; 8 bases agree with TRBD1. The CDR3 is 15 residues long. Trimming took 6 bases from V and 7 from J; bases not matched to a gene: 13. Germline CDR1 SNHLY, CDR2 FYNNEI. CDR3 region: CASRAPGQASGGYTF. CDR3 DNA: TGTGCCAGCAGGGCTCCGGGACAGGCTTCGGGTGGCTACACCTTC.

This clone was seen more than once but under ten times. The identical CDR3 is also encoded by other nucleotide sequences in the sample. The chain carries TRBV5-1 and TRBJ2-3; D gene uncertain. Deletions cut 0 bases from V and 0 bases from J, with 8 bases between. The CDR3 has 15 residues. Germline lookup yields CDR1 SGHRS and CDR2 YFSETQ. The CDR3 nucleotides are TGCGCCAGCAGCTTGGGAGCAGGTAGCACAGATACGCAGTATTTT. Protein sequence: CASSLGAGSTDTQYF. Full variable domain (rest looked up from reference TRBV5-1 and TRBJ2-3): KAGVTQTPRYLIKTRGQQVTLSCSPISGHRSVSWYQQTPGQGLQFLFEYFSETQRNKGNFPGRFSGRQFSNSRSEMNVSTLELGDSALYLCASSLGAGSTDTQYFGPGTRLTVL.

The chain carries TRBV27 and TRBJ1-5, with TRBD1 matching 7 bases. This CDR3 has 15 amino acids. The J segment lost 0 bases and the V segment lost 6 bases, leaving 5 bases of the junction unmatched. Germline CDR1 and CDR2: MNHEY and SMNVEV (reference sequence). The CDR3 nucleotides read TGTGCCAGCAGCCCCCGGGACAGTAGCAATCAGCCCCAGCATTTT. It translates to CASSPRDSSNQPQHF.

J is TRBJ1-2 and V is TRBV7-6, with TRBD1 identical over 8 bases. The ends lost 4 bases at V and 0 bases at J; junction bases unmatched: 13. This CDR3 is built from 18 residues. CDR1 is SGHVS, CDR2 FNYEAQ, per germline. The CDR3 region has the DNA TGTGCCAGCAGCTCTCGACAGGGGCCACCCCAAGCTAACTATGGCTACACCTTC. This gives the protein CASSSRQGPPQANYGYTF.

The chain couples TRBV28 to TRBJ1-2; 9 positions agree with TRBD1. Germline-derived CDR1 and CDR2 are MDHEN and SYDVKM. V was clipped by 6 bases and J by 7 bases; unmatched bases: 9. CDR3 size: 14 residues. CDR3 sequence (DNA): TGTGCCAGCAGCCTACTACAGGGGGCTGGTGGCTACACCTTC. Its translation: CASSLLQGAGGYTF.

The chain links TRBV18 to TRBJ2-1; TRBD1 matches at 9 bases. Germline-derived CDR1 and CDR2 are KGHSH and LQKENI. The CDR3 consists of 16 residues. V lost 3 bases to trimming and J lost 5 bases; unmatched junction nucleotides: 8. CDR3 protein: CASSPTRDRANNEQFF. The CDR3 bases are TGTGCCAGCTCACCTACCCGGGACAGGGCGAACAATGAGCAGTTCTTC.

This sequence joins TRBV11-2 and TRBJ1-2; perhaps TRBD1 as D (6 bases). V was pared by 1 base and J by 3 bases, with 9 bases between. Germline loops: CDR1 SGHAT, CDR2 FQNNGV. The CDR3 is 14 residues long. The CDR3 DNA follows: TGTGCCAGCAGCTTAGGGCCAGGGGACTATGGCTACACCTTC. Translated: CASSLGPGDYGYTF.

This chain connects TRBV25-1 to TRBJ1-6; D is unclear. CDR3 length: 14 residues. Germline CDR1 reads MGHDK; CDR2 reads SYGVNS. The ends were cut back, 7 bases at V and 6 bases at J, with 13 bases in the middle. In DNA form, the CDR3 reads TGTGCCAGCACCCTATCGGGTTCTAATTCACCCCTCCACTTT. This translates into CASTLSGSNSPLHF.

The chain is built from TRBV23-1 and TRBJ2-7; D ambiguous. TRBV23-1 carries the ORF label, with uncertain function. Trimming removed 3 bases at V and 6 bases at J, with 15 bases between. CDR3 length equals 14 residues. The CDR3 spells CASSQPRRCCEQYV. In DNA, the CDR3 is TGCGCCAGCAGTCAGCCTCGCAGATGCTGCGAGCAGTACGTC.